A selection of T cell receptor beta chains follows, all from one sample in a study of OX40 agonist ivuxolimab in advanced cancers. Only in-frame clones appear in the TCRdb table, and some are missing; sequencing was by immunoSEQ multiplex PCR. The sample consists of 55,000 to 70,000 clones, roughly 90% of them appearing once. The sample consisted of CD4+ or CD8+ T cells sorted from blood, taken in a trial of the OX40 agonist ivuxolimab. These receptors were obtained from an adult with an advanced solid tumor such as melanoma, head and neck, liver or kidney cancer. CDR3s leave out the opening cysteine and the closing phenylalanine or tryptophan. The order of the fields is V gene, clone size, CDR3 protein. Rows give clone size only sometimes, using once, few, many, or a class for an expanded clone.

V: TRBV6-4
size: .
CDR3: ASSDSGWDGELF

V: TRBV7-2
size: .
CDR3: ASSVDRNNEKLF

V: TRBV30
size: .
CDR3: AWSRGVGTDTQY

V: TRBV6-5
size: .
CDR3: ASSLNYEQY

V: TRBV11-2
size: .
CDR3: ASSRTFDLPSEKLF

V: TRBV5-4
size: .
CDR3: ASSLIISPEQY

V: TRBV27
size: .
CDR3: ASSLSSGGSTDTQY

V: TRBV6-4
size: .
CDR3: ASSDSEQGHSTDTQY

V: TRBV19
size: .
CDR3: ASSSGASYEQY

V: TRBV4-1
size: few
CDR3: ASTTGGTEAF

V: TRBV5-1
size: .
CDR3: ASSWDLDGGAGYEQY

V: TRBV27
size: .
CDR3: ASSLIQGADEQY

V: TRBV7-8
size: medium-sized
CDR3: ASSFAQGTEIYT

V: TRBV6-1
size: once
CDR3: ASSQGGTWTYEQY

V: TRBV7-8
size: .
CDR3: ASSLFLLGHQPQH

V: TRBV7-8
size: .
CDR3: ASWGGPYEQY

V: TRBV27
size: .
CDR3: ASSTVGQGDGYT

V: TRBV7-9
size: .
CDR3: ASSLAHGQGIQPQH

V: TRBV10-3
size: .
CDR3: ATQFRLDINEQF

V: TRBV11-2
size: .
CDR3: ASSFNAGGNQPQH

V: TRBV7-2
size: .
CDR3: ASSEAGLLNTEAF

V: TRBV5-4
size: .
CDR3: ATGAGEVLTDTQY

V: TRBV7-3
size: few
CDR3: ASSPMGGGAYEQY

V: TRBV29-1
size: .
CDR3: SVEDRTGNYGYT

V: TRBV6-6
size: .
CDR3: ATQAYGYT

V: TRBV23-1
size: .
CDR3: ASSQSRQITDLSRENNEQF

V: TRBV10-3
size: .
CDR3: ATDTGAGNTIY

V: TRBV7-2
size: .
CDR3: ASSLGQEYYEQY

V: TRBV2
size: .
CDR3: ASTGEQF

V: TRBV5-5
size: once
CDR3: ASSKTGQGNNSPLH

V: TRBV7-9
size: .
CDR3: ASSHPGTGANYGYT